This TCR beta chain was sequenced during a study of read filtering for tumor transcriptome and immune sequencing. This clonotype has ten or more counts. Antigen unknown. This library used about 360 ng RNA and molecular barcoded adaptors spanning alpha/delta and beta/gamma chains. MiXCR, applied by TCRdb to the reads, yields one record per CDR3 protein. The sample includes roughly 25,000 distinct CDR3 sequences, under 15% of them seen just once. Study results and limitations: About 82% of IR-seq clonotypes had a single read, yet these held approximately 4% of reads. Even smaller IR-seq throughput identified most shared clonotypes.

The receptor comes from a donor at least 40 years old with multiple myeloma. Sequencing input: a population of CD138-negative cells sorted from bone marrow.

The CDR3 sequence is CASSARLANEQYF. The CDR3 bases are TGTGCCAGTAGTGCACGACTAGCTAACGAGCAGTACTTC. The rearrangement uses TRBV19 and TRBJ2-7; TRBD2 matches 7 bases. V lost 5 bases to trimming and J lost 5 bases; unmatched junction nucleotides: 6. The germline V gene encodes CDR1 LNHDA and CDR2 SQIVND (reference sequence). The CDR3 has 13 residues.